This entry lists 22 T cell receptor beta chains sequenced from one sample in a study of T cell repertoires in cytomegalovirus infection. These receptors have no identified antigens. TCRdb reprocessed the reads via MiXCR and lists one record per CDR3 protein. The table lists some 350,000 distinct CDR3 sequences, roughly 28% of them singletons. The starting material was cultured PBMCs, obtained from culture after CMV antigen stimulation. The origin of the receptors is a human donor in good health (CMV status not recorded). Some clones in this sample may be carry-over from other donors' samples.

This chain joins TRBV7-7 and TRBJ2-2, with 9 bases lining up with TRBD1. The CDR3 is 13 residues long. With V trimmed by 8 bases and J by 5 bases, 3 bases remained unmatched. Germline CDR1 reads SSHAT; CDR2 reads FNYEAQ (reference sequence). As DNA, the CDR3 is TGTGCCAGCGGGGACAGGGAGACCGGGGAGCTGTTTTTT. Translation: CASGDRETGELFF.

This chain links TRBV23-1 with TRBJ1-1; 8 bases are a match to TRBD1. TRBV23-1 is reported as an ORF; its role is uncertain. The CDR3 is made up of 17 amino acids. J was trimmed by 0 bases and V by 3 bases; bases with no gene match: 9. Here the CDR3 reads CASSHSGTGGLNTEAFF. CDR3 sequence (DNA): TGCGCCAGCAGTCACTCCGGGACAGGCGGCCTGAACACTGAAGCTTTCTTT.

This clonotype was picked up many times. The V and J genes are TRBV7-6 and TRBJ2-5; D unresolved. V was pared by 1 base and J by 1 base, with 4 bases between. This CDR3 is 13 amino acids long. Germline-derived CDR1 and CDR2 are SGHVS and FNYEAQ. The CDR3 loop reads CASSLVFQETQYF. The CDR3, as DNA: TGTGCCAGCAGCTTAGTGTTCCAAGAGACCCAGTACTTC.

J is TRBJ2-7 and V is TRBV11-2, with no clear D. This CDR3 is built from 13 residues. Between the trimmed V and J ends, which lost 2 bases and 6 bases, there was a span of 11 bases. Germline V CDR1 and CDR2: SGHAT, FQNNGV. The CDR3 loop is CASSLSGFGEQYF. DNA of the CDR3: TGTGCCAGCAGCTTAAGTGGTTTCGGCGAGCAGTACTTC.

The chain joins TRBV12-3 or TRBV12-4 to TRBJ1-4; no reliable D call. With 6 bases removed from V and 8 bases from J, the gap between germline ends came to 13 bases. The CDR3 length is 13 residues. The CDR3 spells CASSYQGPEKLFF. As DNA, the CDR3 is TGTGCCAGCAGCTATCAAGGACCCGAAAAACTGTTTTTT.

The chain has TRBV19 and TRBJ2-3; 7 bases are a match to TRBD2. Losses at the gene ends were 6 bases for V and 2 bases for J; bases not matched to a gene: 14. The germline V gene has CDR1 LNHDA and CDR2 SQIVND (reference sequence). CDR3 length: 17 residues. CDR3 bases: TGTGCCAGTAGCCCCCTAGGGCTAGCGGTTAACACAGATACGCAGTATTTT. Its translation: CASSPLGLAVNTDTQYF.

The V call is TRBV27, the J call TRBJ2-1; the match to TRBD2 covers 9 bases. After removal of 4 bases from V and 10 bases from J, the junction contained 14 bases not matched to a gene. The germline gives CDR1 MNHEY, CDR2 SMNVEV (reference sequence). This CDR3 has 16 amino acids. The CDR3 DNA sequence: TGTGCCAGCAGTTACAGCGGGGGGCACCCTCCCGGGGAGCAGTTCTTC. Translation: CASSYSGGHPPGEQFF.

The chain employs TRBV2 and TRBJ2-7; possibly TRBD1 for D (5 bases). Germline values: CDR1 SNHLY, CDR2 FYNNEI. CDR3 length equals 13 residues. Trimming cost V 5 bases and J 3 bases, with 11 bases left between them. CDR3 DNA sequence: TGTGCCAGCAGTCTTGGGGCGATCTACGAGCAGTACTTC. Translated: CASSLGAIYEQYF.

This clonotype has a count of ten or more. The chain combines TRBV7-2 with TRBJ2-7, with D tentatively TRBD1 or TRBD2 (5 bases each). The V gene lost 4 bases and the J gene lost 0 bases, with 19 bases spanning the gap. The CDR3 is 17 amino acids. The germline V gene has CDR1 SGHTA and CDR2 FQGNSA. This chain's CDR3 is CASSWGRDQHSSYEQYF. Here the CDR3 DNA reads TGTGCCAGCAGCTGGGGGAGAGACCAACACAGCTCCTACGAGCAGTACTTC.

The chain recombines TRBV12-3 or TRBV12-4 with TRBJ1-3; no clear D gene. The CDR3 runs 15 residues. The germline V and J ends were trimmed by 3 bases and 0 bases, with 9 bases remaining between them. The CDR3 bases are TGTGCCAGCAGTTTTGGCCCCAGCTCTGGAAACACCATATATTTT. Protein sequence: CASSFGPSSGNTIYF.

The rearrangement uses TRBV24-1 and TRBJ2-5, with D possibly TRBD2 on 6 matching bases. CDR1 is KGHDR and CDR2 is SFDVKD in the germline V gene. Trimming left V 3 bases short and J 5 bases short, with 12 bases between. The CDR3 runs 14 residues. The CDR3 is CATSDPRSGETQYF. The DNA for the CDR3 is TGTGCCACCAGTGATCCGCGGAGCGGGGAGACCCAGTACTTC.

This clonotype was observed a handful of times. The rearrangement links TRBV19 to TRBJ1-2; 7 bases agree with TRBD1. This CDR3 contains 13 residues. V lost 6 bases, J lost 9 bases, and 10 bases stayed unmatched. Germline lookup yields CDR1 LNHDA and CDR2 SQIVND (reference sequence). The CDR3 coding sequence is TGTGCCAGTAGCAACGAAGGGGGCTGGAGCTACACCTTC. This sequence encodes CASSNEGGWSYTF.

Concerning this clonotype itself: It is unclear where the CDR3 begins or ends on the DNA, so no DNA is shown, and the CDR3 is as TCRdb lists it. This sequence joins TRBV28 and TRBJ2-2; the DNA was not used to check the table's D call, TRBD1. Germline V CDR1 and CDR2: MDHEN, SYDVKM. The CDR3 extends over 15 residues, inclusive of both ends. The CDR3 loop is CASSSSTGNTGELFF.

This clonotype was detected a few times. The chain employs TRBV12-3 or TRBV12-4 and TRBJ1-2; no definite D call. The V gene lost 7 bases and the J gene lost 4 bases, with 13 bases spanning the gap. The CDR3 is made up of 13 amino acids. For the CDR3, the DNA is TGTGCCAGCACCCGAATGACCTCCTATGGCTACACCTTC. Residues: CASTRMTSYGYTF.

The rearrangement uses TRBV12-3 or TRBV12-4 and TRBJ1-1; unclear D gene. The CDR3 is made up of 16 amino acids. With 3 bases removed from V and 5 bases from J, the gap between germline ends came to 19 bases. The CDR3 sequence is CASSLTSGPGETEAFF. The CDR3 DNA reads TGTGCCAGCAGTTTGACTTCCGGACCTGGGGAGACTGAAGCTTTCTTT.

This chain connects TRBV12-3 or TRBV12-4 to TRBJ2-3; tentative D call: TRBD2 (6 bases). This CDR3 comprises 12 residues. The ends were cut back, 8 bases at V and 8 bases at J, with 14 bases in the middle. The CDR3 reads CASCPGDFTQYF. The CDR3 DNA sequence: TGTGCCAGCTGCCCGGGGGACTTTACGCAGTATTTT.

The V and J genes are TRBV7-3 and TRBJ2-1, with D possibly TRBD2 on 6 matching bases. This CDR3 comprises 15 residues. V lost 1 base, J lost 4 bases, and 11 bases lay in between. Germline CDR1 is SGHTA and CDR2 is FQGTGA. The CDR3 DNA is TGTGCCAGCAGCTTAATGTCTAGCGAATACAATGAGCAGTTCTTC. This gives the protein CASSLMSSEYNEQFF.

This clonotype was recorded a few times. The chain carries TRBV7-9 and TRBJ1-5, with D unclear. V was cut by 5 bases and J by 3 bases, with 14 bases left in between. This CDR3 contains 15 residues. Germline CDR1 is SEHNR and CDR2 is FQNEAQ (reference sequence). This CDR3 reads CASSAPGSLNQPQHF. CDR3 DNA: TGTGCCAGCAGCGCCCCGGGCAGTCTCAATCAGCCCCAGCATTTT.

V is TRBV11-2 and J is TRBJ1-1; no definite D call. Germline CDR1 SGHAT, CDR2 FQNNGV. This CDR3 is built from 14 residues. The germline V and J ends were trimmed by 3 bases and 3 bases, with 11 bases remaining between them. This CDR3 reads CASSFGDSDTEAFF. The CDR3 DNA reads TGTGCCAGCAGCTTTGGGGATTCGGACACTGAAGCTTTCTTT.

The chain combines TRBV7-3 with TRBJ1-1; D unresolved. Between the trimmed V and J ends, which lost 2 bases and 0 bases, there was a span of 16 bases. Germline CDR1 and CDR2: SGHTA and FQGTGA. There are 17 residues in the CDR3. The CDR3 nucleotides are TGTGCCAGCAGCTTACCCCTCCGGGAAGACTTGAACACTGAAGCTTTCTTT. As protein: CASSLPLREDLNTEAFF.

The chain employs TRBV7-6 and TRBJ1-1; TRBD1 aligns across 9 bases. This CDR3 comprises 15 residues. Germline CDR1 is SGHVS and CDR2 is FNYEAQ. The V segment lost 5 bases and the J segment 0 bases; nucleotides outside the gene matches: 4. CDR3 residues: CASSERQGVNTEAFF. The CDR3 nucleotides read TGTGCCAGCAGCGAACGACAGGGGGTGAACACTGAAGCTTTCTTT. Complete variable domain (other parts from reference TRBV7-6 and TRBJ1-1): GAGVSQSPRYKVTKRGQDVALRCDPISGHVSLYWYRQALGQGPEFLTYFNYEAQQDKSGLPNDRFSAERPEGSISTLTIQRTEQRDSAMYRCASSERQGVNTEAFFGQGTRLTVV.

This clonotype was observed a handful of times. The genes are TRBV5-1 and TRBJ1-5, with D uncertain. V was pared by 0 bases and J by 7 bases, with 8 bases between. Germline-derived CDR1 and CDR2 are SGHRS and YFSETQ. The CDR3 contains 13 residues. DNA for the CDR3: TGCGCCAGCAGCTTGGAACCGGGACAGCCCCAGCATTTT. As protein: CASSLEPGQPQHF.